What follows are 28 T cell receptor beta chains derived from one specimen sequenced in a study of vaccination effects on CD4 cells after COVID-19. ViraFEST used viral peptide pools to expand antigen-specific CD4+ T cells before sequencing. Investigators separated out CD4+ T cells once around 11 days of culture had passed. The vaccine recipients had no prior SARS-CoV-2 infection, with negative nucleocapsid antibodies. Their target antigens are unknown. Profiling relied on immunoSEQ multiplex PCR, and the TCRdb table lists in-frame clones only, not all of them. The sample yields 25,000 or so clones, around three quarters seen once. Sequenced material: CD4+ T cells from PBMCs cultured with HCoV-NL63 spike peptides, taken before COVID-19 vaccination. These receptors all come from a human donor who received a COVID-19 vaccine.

The CDR3 loop is CASSLTGAAKNIQYF. In nucleotides, the CDR3 is TGTGCCAGCAGCTTAACCGGGGCAGCCAAAAACATTCAGTACTTC. The chain uses TRBV11-1 and TRBJ2-4, with D perhaps matching TRBD1 or TRBD2 (5 bases each). Trimming stripped 2 bases from V and 0 bases from J, with 8 bases between. The V gene's germline CDR1 is SGHAT and CDR2 FQDESV (reference sequence). This CDR3 comprises 15 residues.

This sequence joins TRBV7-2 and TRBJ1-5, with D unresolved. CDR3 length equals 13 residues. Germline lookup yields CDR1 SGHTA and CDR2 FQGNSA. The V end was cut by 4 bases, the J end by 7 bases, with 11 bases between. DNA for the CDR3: TGTGCCAGCAGCTCTCCACACAGACAGCCCCAGCATTTT. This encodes CASSSPHRQPQHF. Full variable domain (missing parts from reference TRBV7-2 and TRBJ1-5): GAGVSQSPSNKVTEKGKDVELRCDPISGHTALYWYRQSLGQGLEFLIYFQGNSAPDKSGLPSDRFSAERTGGSVSTLTIQRTQQEDSAVYLCASSSPHRQPQHFGDGTRLSIL.

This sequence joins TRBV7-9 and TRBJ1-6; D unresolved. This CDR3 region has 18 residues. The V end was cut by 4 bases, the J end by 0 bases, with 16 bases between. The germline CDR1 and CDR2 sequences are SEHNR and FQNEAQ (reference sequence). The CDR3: CASSSGSNLRSYNSPLHF. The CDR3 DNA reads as TGTGCCAGCAGCTCGGGAAGCAATTTACGCTCCTATAATTCACCCCTCCACTTT.

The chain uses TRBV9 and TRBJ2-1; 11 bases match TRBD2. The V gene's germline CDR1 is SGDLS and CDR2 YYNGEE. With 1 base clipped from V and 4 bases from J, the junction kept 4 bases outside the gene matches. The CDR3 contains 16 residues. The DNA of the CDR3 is TGTGCCAGCAGCGTAAAACTAGCGGGAGCTTACAATGAGCAGTTCTTC. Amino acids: CASSVKLAGAYNEQFF.

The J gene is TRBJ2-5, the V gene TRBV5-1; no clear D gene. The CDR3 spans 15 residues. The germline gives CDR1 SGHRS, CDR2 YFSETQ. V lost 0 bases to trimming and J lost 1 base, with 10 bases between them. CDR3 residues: CASSLGWTSQETQYF. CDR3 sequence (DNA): TGCGCCAGCAGCTTGGGATGGACCTCCCAAGAGACCCAGTACTTC.

The CDR3 protein is CATTDDRPNQPQHF. The CDR3 DNA sequence: TGTGCCACCACCGATGACAGGCCGAATCAGCCCCAGCATTTT. V gene TRBV15 combines with J gene TRBJ1-5; weak D call: TRBD1 (6 bases). CDR1 is LNHNV, CDR2 YYDKDF, per germline (reference sequence). The V end lost 7 bases, the J end lost 4 bases, and 14 bases lay between the germline ends. The CDR3 runs 14 residues.

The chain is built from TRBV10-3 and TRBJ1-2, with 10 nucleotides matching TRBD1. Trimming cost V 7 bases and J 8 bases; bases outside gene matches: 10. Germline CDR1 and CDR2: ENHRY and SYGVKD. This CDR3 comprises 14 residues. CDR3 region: CAITAQLGQGGYTF. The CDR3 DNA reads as TGTGCCATCACCGCCCAGTTGGGACAGGGGGGCTACACCTTC.

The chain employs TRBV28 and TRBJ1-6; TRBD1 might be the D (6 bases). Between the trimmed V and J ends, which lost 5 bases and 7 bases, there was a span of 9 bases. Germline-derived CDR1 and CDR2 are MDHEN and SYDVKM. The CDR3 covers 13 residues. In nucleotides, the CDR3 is TGTGCCAGCAGTAGAGACAGGAATTCACCCCTCCACTTT. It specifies CASSRDRNSPLHF.

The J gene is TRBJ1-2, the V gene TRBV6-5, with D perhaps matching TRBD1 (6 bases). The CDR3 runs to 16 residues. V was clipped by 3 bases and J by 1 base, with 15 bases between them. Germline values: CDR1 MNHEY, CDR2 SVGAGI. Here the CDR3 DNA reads TGTGCCAGCAGTTATACCCCAGGGGCTGGTAACTATGGCTACACCTTC. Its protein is CASSYTPGAGNYGYTF.

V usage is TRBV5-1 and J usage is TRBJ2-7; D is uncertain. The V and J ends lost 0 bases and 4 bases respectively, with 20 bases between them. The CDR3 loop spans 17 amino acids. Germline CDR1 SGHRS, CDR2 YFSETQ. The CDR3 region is CASSLASSSYKIYEQYF. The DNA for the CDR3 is TGCGCCAGCAGCTTGGCATCGAGCTCGTATAAGATTTACGAGCAGTACTTC. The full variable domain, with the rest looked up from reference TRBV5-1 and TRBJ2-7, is KAGVTQTPRYLIKTRGQQVTLSCSPISGHRSVSWYQQTPGQGLQFLFEYFSETQRNKGNFPGRFSGRQFSNSRSEMNVSTLELGDSALYLCASSLASSSYKIYEQYFGPGTRLTVT.

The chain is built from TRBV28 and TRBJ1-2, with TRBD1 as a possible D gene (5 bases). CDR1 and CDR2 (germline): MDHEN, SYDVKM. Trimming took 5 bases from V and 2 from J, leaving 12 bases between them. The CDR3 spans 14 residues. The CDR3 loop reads CASSVAGYNYGYTF. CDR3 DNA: TGTGCCAGCAGTGTAGCAGGGTACAACTATGGCTACACCTTC.

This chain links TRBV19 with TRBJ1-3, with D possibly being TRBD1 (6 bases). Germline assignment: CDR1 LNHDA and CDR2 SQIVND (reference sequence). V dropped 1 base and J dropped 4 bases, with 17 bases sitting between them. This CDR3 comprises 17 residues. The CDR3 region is CASSIAHQGRWGNTIYF. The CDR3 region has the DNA TGTGCCAGTAGTATAGCCCACCAGGGGCGGTGGGGAAACACCATATATTTT.

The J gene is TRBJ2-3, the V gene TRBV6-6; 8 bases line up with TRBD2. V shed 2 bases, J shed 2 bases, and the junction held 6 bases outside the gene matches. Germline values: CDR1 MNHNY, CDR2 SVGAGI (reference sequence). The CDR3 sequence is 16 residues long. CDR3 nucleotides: TGTGCCAGCAGTTACCTGCGGGGGGCGTTCACAGATACGCAGTATTTT. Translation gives CASSYLRGAFTDTQYF.

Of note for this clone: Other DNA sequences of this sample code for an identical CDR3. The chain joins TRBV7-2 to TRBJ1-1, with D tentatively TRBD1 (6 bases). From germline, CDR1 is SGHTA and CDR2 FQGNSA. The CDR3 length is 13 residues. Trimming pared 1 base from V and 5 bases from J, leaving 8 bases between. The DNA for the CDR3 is TGTGCCAGCAGCTTAGAAAGGGGGACTGAAGCTTTCTTT. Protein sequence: CASSLERGTEAFF. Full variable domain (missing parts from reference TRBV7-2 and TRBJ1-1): GAGVSQSPSNKVTEKGKDVELRCDPISGHTALYWYRQSLGQGLEFLIYFQGNSAPDKSGLPSDRFSAERTGGSVSTLTIQRTQQEDSAVYLCASSLERGTEAFFGQGTRLTVV.

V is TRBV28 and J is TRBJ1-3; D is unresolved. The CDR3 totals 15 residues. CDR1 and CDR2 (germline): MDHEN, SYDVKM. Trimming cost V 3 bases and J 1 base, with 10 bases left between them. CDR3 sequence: CASSFSGQSGNTIYF. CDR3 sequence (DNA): TGTGCCAGCAGTTTTTCTGGGCAATCTGGAAACACCATATATTTT.

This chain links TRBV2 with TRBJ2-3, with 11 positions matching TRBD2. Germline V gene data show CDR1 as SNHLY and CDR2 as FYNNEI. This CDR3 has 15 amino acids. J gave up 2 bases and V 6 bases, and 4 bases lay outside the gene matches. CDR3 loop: CASRGLADNTDTQYF. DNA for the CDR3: TGTGCCAGCAGGGGACTAGCGGATAACACAGATACGCAGTATTTT.

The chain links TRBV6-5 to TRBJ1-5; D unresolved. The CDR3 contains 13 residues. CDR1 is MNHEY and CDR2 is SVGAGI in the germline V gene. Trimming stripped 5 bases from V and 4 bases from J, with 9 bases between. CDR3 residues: CASSIRVNQPQHF. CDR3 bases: TGTGCCAGCAGTATAAGGGTAAATCAGCCCCAGCATTTT.

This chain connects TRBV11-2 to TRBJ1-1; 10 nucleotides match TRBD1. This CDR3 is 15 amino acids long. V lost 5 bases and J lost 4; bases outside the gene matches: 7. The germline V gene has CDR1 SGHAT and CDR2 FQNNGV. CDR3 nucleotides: TGTGCCAGCAGCCGAGACAGGGGGCGCGGCACTGAAGCTTTCTTT. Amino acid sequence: CASSRDRGRGTEAFF.

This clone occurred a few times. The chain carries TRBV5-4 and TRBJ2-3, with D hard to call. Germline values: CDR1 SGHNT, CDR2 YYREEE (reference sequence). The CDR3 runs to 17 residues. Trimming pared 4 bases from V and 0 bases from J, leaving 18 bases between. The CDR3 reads CASSVAPGQRSTDTQYF. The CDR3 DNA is TGTGCCAGCAGCGTCGCCCCCGGGCAAAGAAGCACAGATACGCAGTATTTT.

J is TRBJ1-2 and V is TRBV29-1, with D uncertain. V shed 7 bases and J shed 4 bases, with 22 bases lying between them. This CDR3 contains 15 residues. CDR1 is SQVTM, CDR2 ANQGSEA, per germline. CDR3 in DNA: TGCAGCGACACTAAAACGGGCTCAATTGGCTATGGCTACACCTTC. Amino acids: CSDTKTGSIGYGYTF.

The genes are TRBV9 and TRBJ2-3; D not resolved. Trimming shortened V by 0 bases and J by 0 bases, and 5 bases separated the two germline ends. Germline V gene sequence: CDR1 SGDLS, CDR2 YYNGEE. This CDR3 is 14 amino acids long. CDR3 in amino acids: CASSVAVSTDTQYF. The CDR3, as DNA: TGTGCCAGCAGCGTAGCTGTGAGCACAGATACGCAGTATTTT. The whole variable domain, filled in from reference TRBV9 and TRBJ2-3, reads DSGVTQTPKHLITATGQRVTLRCSPRSGDLSVYWYQQSLDQGLQFLIQYYNGEERAKGNILERFSAQQFPDLHSELNLSSLELGDSALYFCASSVAVSTDTQYFGPGTRLTVL.

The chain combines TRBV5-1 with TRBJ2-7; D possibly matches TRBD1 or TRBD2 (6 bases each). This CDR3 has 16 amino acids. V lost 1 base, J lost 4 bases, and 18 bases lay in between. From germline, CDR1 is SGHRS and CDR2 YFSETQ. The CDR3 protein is CASSLRGRTDGYEQYF. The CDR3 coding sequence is TGCGCCAGCAGCTTGCGGGGGCGGACAGATGGTTACGAGCAGTACTTC.

In nucleotides, the CDR3 is TGCGCCAGCAGCTACCTCCAGGTAAAGGCAGATACGCAGTATTTT. It is translated as CASSYLQVKADTQYF. The chain uses TRBV5-1 and TRBJ2-3; D is undetermined. The germline V and J ends were trimmed by 3 bases and 4 bases, with 15 bases remaining between them. This CDR3 contains 15 residues. Looked up from germline, CDR1 is SGHRS and CDR2 is YFSETQ.

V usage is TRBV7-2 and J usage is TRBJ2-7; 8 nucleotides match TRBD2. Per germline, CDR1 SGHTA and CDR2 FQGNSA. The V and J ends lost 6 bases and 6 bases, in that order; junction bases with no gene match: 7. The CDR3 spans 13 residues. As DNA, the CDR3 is TGTGCCAGCAGAGAAGCGGGAGTCCCCGAGCAGTACTTC. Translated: CASREAGVPEQYF. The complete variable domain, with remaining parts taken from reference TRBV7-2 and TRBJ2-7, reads GAGVSQSPSNKVTEKGKDVELRCDPISGHTALYWYRQSLGQGLEFLIYFQGNSAPDKSGLPSDRFSAERTGGSVSTLTIQRTQQEDSAVYLCASREAGVPEQYFGPGTRLTVT.

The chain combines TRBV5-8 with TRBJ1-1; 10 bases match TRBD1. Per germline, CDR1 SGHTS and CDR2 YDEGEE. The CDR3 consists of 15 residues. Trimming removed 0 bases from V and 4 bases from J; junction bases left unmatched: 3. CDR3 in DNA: TGTGCCAGCAGCTTGGGACAGGGGGCAGGCACTGAAGCTTTCTTT. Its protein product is CASSLGQGAGTEAFF.

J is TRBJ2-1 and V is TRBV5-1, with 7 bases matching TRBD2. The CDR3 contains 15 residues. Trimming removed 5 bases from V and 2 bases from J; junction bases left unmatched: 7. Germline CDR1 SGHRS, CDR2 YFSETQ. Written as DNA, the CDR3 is TGCGCCAGCAGTTCCGGGACTACTACCTACAATGAGCAGTTCTTC. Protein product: CASSSGTTTYNEQFF.

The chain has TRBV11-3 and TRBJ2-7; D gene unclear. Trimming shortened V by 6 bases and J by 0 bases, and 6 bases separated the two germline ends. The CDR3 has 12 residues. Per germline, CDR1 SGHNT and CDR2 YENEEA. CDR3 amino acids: CASRGDSYEQYF. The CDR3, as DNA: TGTGCCAGCAGAGGAGACTCCTACGAGCAGTACTTC.

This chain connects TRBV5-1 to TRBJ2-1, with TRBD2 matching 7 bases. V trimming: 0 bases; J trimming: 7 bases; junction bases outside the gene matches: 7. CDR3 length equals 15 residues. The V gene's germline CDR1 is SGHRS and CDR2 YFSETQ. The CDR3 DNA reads TGCGCCAGCAGCTTGGTCCTTCGCGGGAGTAATGAGCAGTTCTTC. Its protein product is CASSLVLRGSNEQFF.